This TCR beta chain appears in the sequencing data of a study of radiotherapy plus CTLA-4 blockade in lung cancer. Findings and caveats of the study: Among reported predictors of response, early blood T cell clone dynamics with interferon-beta performed best. In blood, after radiotherapy plus ipilimumab, tumor-derived TCR clones expanded.

The repertoire was sequenced with immunoSEQ multiplex PCR; TCRdb's copy has only in-frame clones and lacks some. The repertoire holds roughly 98,000 clones, with approximately 78% as singletons. The junction had 4 bases not matched to a gene; V was cut back by 2 bases and J by 7 bases. Per the germline V gene, CDR1 is WNHNN and CDR2 is SYGVQD (reference sequence). The CDR3 is made up of 14 amino acids. Focal radiation with ipilimumab CTLA-4 blockade was given to patients with chemo-refractory metastatic non-small-cell lung cancer. A note on this clone: Antigen specificity is unknown.

This chain connects TRBV10-1 to TRBJ2-3; the match to TRBD2 covers 9 bases. This receptor was identified in a human donor with non-small cell lung cancer who had a partial response to radiotherapy plus ipilimumab. The sequenced sample was peripheral blood, obtained from a patient treated with radiotherapy plus ipilimumab. The CDR3 reads CASSEAGGPNTQYF. The CDR3 bases are TGCGCCAGCAGTGAGGCGGGAGGGCCAAATACGCAGTATTTT.